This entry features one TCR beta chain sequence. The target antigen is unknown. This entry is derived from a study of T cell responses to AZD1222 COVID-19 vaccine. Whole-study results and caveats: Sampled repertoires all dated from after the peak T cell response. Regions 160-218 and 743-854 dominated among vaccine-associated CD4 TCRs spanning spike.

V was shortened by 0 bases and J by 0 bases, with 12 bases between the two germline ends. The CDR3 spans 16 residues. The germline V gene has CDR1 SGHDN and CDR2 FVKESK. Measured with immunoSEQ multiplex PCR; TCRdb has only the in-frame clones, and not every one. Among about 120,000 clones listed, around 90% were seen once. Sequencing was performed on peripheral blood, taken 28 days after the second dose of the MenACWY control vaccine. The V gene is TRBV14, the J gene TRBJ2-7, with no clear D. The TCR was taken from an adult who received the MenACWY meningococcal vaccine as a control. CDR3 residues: CASSQEDWAYSYEQYF. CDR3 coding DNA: TGTGCCAGCAGCCAAGAGGATTGGGCGTACTCCTACGAGCAGTACTTC.